This entry lists 17 T cell receptor beta chains sequenced from one sample in a study of cytomegalovirus exposure and HLA in healthy donors. Primers: 60 Vbeta forward and 13 Jbeta reverse. Profiled with immunoSEQ multiplex PCR; TCRdb holds only in-frame clones, not every one. The data show 100,000 to 150,000 clones, 77% seen once. The sequenced sample was PBMCs. These TCRs come from a male donor in good health and CMV-seropositive.

This chain links TRBV19 with TRBJ1-5, with D hard to call. V dropped 5 bases and J dropped 1 base, with 15 bases sitting between them. Germline V gene lookup returns CDR1 LNHDA and CDR2 SQIVND (reference sequence). The CDR3 extends over 16 amino acids. CDR3 amino acids: CASSSRGSRSNQPQHF. The CDR3 DNA sequence: TGTGCCAGTAGTTCCCGAGGGTCGAGGAGCAATCAGCCCCAGCATTTT.

V gene TRBV5-1 combines with J gene TRBJ2-1; TRBD2 matches at 8 bases. The CDR3 length is 16 residues. Germline V gene data show CDR1 as SGHRS and CDR2 as YFSETQ. V shed 0 bases, J shed 8 bases, and the junction held 10 bases outside the gene matches. As DNA, the CDR3 is TGCGCCAGCAGCTTGGCCGTACTAGCGGTGGCTGATGAGCAGTTCTTC. Its translation: CASSLAVLAVADEQFF.

The chain links TRBV10-3 to TRBJ2-7; 8 positions match TRBD1. Germline assignment: CDR1 ENHRY and CDR2 SYGVKD. The CDR3 contains 14 residues. V lost 5 bases and J lost 4; bases outside the gene matches: 7. CDR3 in DNA: TGTGCCATCAGTCAGACAGGGGAGGATTACGAGCAGTACTTC. It codes for CAISQTGEDYEQYF.

This sequence joins TRBV25-1 and TRBJ2-2; TRBD2 matches at 8 bases. V shed 3 bases and J 7 bases; nucleotides not matched to a gene: 7. CDR1 MGHDK and CDR2 SYGVNS come from the germline V gene. This CDR3 comprises 15 residues. Here the CDR3 reads CASSDTGRAYGELFF. The CDR3 coding sequence is TGTGCCAGCAGTGATACCGGGAGGGCCTACGGGGAGCTGTTTTTT.

This chain joins TRBV19 and TRBJ1-1; maybe TRBD1 (6 bases). The germline V and J ends were trimmed by 2 bases and 11 bases, with 15 bases remaining between them. CDR3 length equals 13 residues. Germline V gene lookup returns CDR1 LNHDA and CDR2 SQIVND (reference sequence). CDR3 loop: CASSIFLGAGAFF. The CDR3 DNA is TGTGCCAGTAGTATATTTTTGGGGGCCGGGGCTTTCTTT.

This clone was observed a handful of times. The rearrangement links TRBV6-1 to TRBJ1-4; TRBD1 is a possible D gene (5 bases). From germline, CDR1 is MNHNS and CDR2 SASEGT. V was pared by 7 bases and J by 7 bases, with 19 bases between. The CDR3 is 15 residues long. CDR3 residues: CASTLGGGVGEKLFF. The CDR3 coding sequence is TGTGCCAGCACCCTTGGCGGGGGGGTGGGTGAAAAACTGTTTTTT.

The V and J genes are TRBV5-1 and TRBJ2-7; 7 bases match TRBD2. From germline, CDR1 is SGHRS and CDR2 YFSETQ. CDR3 size: 19 residues. Trimming cost V 4 bases and J 2 bases; bases outside gene matches: 21. CDR3 DNA sequence: TGCGCCAGCAGCACGCGTAAAGGGACGGTCAGCGGGGTGACCTACGAGCAGTACTTC. Protein product: CASSTRKGTVSGVTYEQYF.

The CDR3 is CASSILAANYGYTF. DNA of the CDR3: TGTGCCAGTAGTATATTGGCAGCTAACTATGGCTACACCTTC. The V and J genes are TRBV19 and TRBJ1-2; D call uncertain. V was pared by 2 bases and J by 0 bases, with 7 bases between. Germline V gene sequence: CDR1 LNHDA, CDR2 SQIVND (reference sequence). This CDR3 spans 14 amino acids.

The chain links TRBV9 to TRBJ2-7; possibly TRBD2 for D (5 bases). The CDR3 is 13 residues long. CDR1 and CDR2 (germline): SGDLS, YYNGEE. The ends were cut back, 4 bases at V and 6 bases at J, with 14 bases in the middle. The CDR3 bases are TGTGCCAGCAGCCCCCGGGATCCCCTCGAGCAGTACTTC. Amino acid sequence: CASSPRDPLEQYF.

The V call is TRBV5-6, the J call TRBJ1-2; no reliable D call. This CDR3 has 14 residues. Trimming cost V 0 bases and J 5 bases, with 11 bases left between them. The germline V gene has CDR1 SGHDT and CDR2 YYEEEE. The CDR3 here is CASSLVAGTYGYTF. For the CDR3, the DNA is TGTGCCAGCAGCTTGGTGGCAGGAACGTATGGCTACACCTTC.

The genes are TRBV28 and TRBJ2-5; the D gene is possibly TRBD2 (7 bases). Germline values: CDR1 MDHEN, CDR2 SYDVKM. V was cut by 5 bases and J by 5 bases, with 30 bases left in between. This CDR3 spans 19 amino acids. Written as DNA, the CDR3 is TGTGCCAGCAGTCCCGGGACTACAGGGTTGGGCCGGCTTCTTGAGACCCAGTACTTC. It translates to CASSPGTTGLGRLLETQYF.

The chain combines TRBV28 with TRBJ1-1, with 9 positions matching TRBD1. The CDR3 contains 15 residues. Germline CDR1 reads MDHEN; CDR2 reads SYDVKM. The trim removed 5 bases at V and 4 bases at J, leaving 8 bases unmatched. CDR3 amino acids: CASSPGTGRSTEAFF. The CDR3, as DNA: TGTGCCAGCAGTCCCGGGACAGGGAGGAGCACTGAAGCTTTCTTT. The full variable domain, completed using reference TRBV28 and TRBJ1-1, is DVKVTQSSRYLVKRTGEKVFLECVQDMDHENMFWYRQDPGLGLRLIYFSYDVKMKEKGDIPEGYSVSREKKERFSLILESASTNQTSMYLCASSPGTGRSTEAFFGQGTRLTVV.

The chain joins TRBV28 to TRBJ1-2, with a weak D call TRBD1 (6 bases). The CDR3 has 14 amino acids. Trimming cost V 1 base and J 6 bases, with 12 bases left between them. Germline V gene sequence: CDR1 MDHEN, CDR2 SYDVKM. The CDR3 spells CASSLFRGENGYTF. CDR3 bases: TGTGCCAGCAGTTTATTCAGGGGAGAGAATGGCTACACCTTC.

A few counts support this clone. This chain uses TRBV4-2 with TRBJ1-5, with D perhaps matching TRBD1 (6 bases). Trimming cost V 0 bases and J 6 bases, with 15 bases left between them. The V gene's germline CDR1 is LGHNA and CDR2 YNFKEQ. The CDR3 covers 16 residues. The CDR3 region is CASSQEVRGAVQPQHF. CDR3 nucleotides: TGTGCCAGCAGCCAAGAAGTACGGGGGGCGGTTCAGCCCCAGCATTTT.

The V gene is TRBV25-1, the J gene TRBJ2-7; maybe TRBD2 (5 bases). This CDR3 is built from 15 residues. The germline CDR1 and CDR2 sequences are MGHDK and SYGVNS. Trimming took off 6 bases at V and 2 bases at J, with 17 bases between the two ends. CDR3 protein: CASRAEAGITYEQYF. The CDR3 coding sequence is TGTGCCAGCAGGGCGGAGGCAGGTATAACCTACGAGCAGTACTTC.

The chain joins TRBV7-9 to TRBJ2-5; D gene unclear. V gave up 5 bases and J gave up 1 base, with 14 bases separating them. Looked up from germline, CDR1 is SEHNR and CDR2 is FQNEAQ (reference sequence). CDR3 length equals 15 residues. CDR3 nucleotide sequence: TGTGCCAGCAGCGCGCTACAGAGTACCCAAGAGACCCAGTACTTC. Translation: CASSALQSTQETQYF.

The chain carries TRBV7-9 and TRBJ1-2; TRBD1 might be the D (6 bases). The length of the CDR3 is 14 residues. Per the germline V gene, CDR1 is SEHNR and CDR2 is FQNEAQ (reference sequence). V gave up 3 bases and J gave up 8 bases, with 16 bases separating them. The DNA of the CDR3 is TGTGCCAGCAGCTTCCGGGACACCGTTTCGGGCTACACCTTC. Protein sequence: CASSFRDTVSGYTF.